The rows below give T cell receptor beta chains drawn from one sample of a study of shared clonotypes between healthy human individuals. The method was immunoSEQ multiplex PCR; TCRdb's version includes in-frame clones alone and lacks a portion of them. Among just under 350,000 clones listed, 73% were seen once. The sequenced sample was memory CD4+ T cells sorted from blood. The source is a young man in good health. CDR3s include the opening cysteine and the closing phenylalanine or tryptophan. Fields, in order: J gene, clone size, V gene, D gene, CDR3 DNA, CDR3 protein. The D gene is left open where the match is weak. A row's size may be missing; if present it is once, few, many or a size class.

TRBJ1-2	NA	TRBV6-6	TRBD1	TGTGCCAGCAGTCCGGGACAGGGGTTTGGCTACACCTTC	CASSPGQGFGYTF
TRBJ2-7	once	TRBV5-1	NA	TGCGCCAGCAGCTTGGCGGGGCTGGACCGAAGATCCTACGAGCAGTACTTC	CASSLAGLDRRSYEQYF
TRBJ2-1	NA	TRBV7-9	NA	TGTGCCAGCAGCTTAGCAGCCCCACAGGGTGAGCAGTTCTTC	CASSLAAPQGEQFF
TRBJ2-7	NA	TRBV5-6	NA	TGTGCCAGCAGCTTGGTCGACGCTCGTTGGGGCGAGCAGTACTTC	CASSLVDARWGEQYF
TRBJ1-1	once	TRBV10-3	NA	TGTGCCATCAGTGATAGACAGGACGCTGAAGCTTTCTTT	CAISDRQDAEAFF
TRBJ1-2	NA	TRBV6-6	NA	TGTGCCAGCAGTCCCTCGGGCGGCTACACCTTC	CASSPSGGYTF
TRBJ2-2	once	TRBV5-1	NA	TGCGCCAGCTCCGGTCAGGCTTCGAACACCGGGGAGCTGTTTTTT	CASSGQASNTGELFF
TRBJ1-4	NA	TRBV7-9	NA	TGTGCCAGCAGCTCCGAACCATGGGTAAATGAAAAACTGTTTTTT	CASSSEPWVNEKLFF
TRBJ1-2	NA	TRBV13	TRBD1	TGTGCCAGCAGCTCTAGACAGGGGCGAAACTATGGCTACACCTTC	CASSSRQGRNYGYTF
TRBJ1-3	few	TRBV6-1	TRBD1	TGTGCCAGCAGGGGACAGGGTGTGTCTGGAAACACCATATATTTT	CASRGQGVSGNTIYF
TRBJ2-2	NA	TRBV10-2	NA	TGCGCCACCCGACTAGATGCCGGGGAGCTGTTTTTT	CATRLDAGELFF
TRBJ2-2	NA	TRBV9	TRBD2	TGTGCCAGCAGCGTAGGGACTAGCTTGGCCGGGGAGCTGTTTTTT	CASSVGTSLAGELFF
TRBJ2-7	NA	TRBV10-2	NA	TGCGCCAGCAGACACTACCCGACCAACTACGAGCAGTACTTC	CASRHYPTNYEQYF
TRBJ2-3	NA	TRBV7-8	NA	TGTGCCAGCAGCTTAGTTTTGGGGCCAGATACGCAGTATTTT	CASSLVLGPDTQYF
TRBJ2-6	NA	TRBV29-1	NA	TGCAGCGTTGTTCGTAGACTCATACAAAGTCGGGCCAACGTCCTGACTTTC	CSVVRRLIQSRANVLTF
TRBJ2-5	NA	TRBV7-9	TRBD1	TGTGCCAGCAGCTCGGGACAGGGAGGACGGGGGACCCAGTACTTC	CASSSGQGGRGTQYF
TRBJ1-5	NA	TRBV18	NA	TGTGCCAGCTCACCCGGGGGGAGGGATCAGCCCCAGCATTTT	CASSPGGRDQPQHF
TRBJ1-1	NA	TRBV7-9	TRBD1	TGTGCCAGTCAGGGACAGGGTAACACTGAAGCTTTCTTT	CASQGQGNTEAFF
TRBJ2-1	once	TRBV28	NA	TGTGCCAGCGGATTTAGCGGCAGGCCTCACAATGAGCAGTTCTTC	CASGFSGRPHNEQFF
TRBJ2-1	NA	TRBV18	NA	TGTGCCAGCTCACCGAACCTAGCATCCTACAATGAGCAGTTCTTC	CASSPNLASYNEQFF
TRBJ2-3	NA	TRBV9	NA	TGTGCCAGCAGCGTAGCCGGTGGCGGTAGCACAGATACGCAGTATTTT	CASSVAGGGSTDTQYF
TRBJ2-2	few	TRBV10-2	TRBD1	TGCGCCAGCAGGACAGGGGGCCGGAACACCGGGGAGCTGTTTTTT	CASRTGGRNTGELFF
TRBJ2-7	NA	TRBV6-6	TRBD2	TGTGCCAGCAGCCTACTAGCGGGGGACGGCTACGAGCAGTACTTC	CASSLLAGDGYEQYF
TRBJ1-2	many	TRBV18	TRBD1	TGTGCCAGCTCACCGGGACAGACGGGCTACACCTTC	CASSPGQTGYTF
TRBJ2-1	NA	TRBV12-2	NA	TGTGCAAGTCGCCCTTTGCCCGGGCGGGAGAATGATGAGCAGTTCTTC	CASRPLPGRENDEQFF
TRBJ1-5	NA	TRBV28	NA	TGTGCCAGCAGTAGAATGGGACTATATAGCAATCAGCCCCAGCATTTT	CASSRMGLYSNQPQHF
TRBJ1-1	NA	TRBV6-6	TRBD1	TGTGCCAGCAGAAGGACAGGGGACATTACCGAAGCTTTCTTT	CASRRTGDITEAFF